This paragraph reports one TCR beta chain. The data originate from a study of OX40 agonist ivuxolimab in advanced cancers. Sequenced by immunoSEQ multiplex PCR; TCRdb stores in-frame clones only, minus some. The sample holds roughly 79,000 clones, about 89% seen once. V dropped 6 bases and J dropped 3 bases, with 13 bases sitting between them. Germline V gene sequence: CDR1 LNHDA, CDR2 SQIVND (reference sequence). This CDR3 contains 14 residues. Drawing of blood for sampling happened at baseline, at cycle 4 day 1, and at cycle 7 day 1. Sample: CD4+ or CD8+ T cells sorted from blood, taken in a trial of the OX40 agonist ivuxolimab. The V and J genes are TRBV19 and TRBJ2-3; D is possibly TRBD1 (6 bases). The source of this sequence is an adult with an advanced solid tumor such as melanoma, head and neck, liver or kidney cancer. CDR3 residues: CASRSPDSTDTQYF. In nucleotides, the CDR3 is TGTGCCAGTAGATCGCCGGACAGTACAGATACGCAGTATTTT. The variable domain in full, with the rest retrieved from reference TRBV19 and TRBJ2-3, is DGGITQSPKYLFRKEGQNVTLSCEQNLNHDAMYWYRQDPGQGLRLIYYSQIVNDFQKGDIAEGYSVSREKKESFPLTVTSAQKNPTAFYLCASRSPDSTDTQYFGPGTRLTVL.